This T cell receptor beta chain is from a study of T cell responses to AZD1222 COVID-19 vaccine. The V and J ends lost 4 bases and 5 bases, in that order; junction bases with no gene match: 8. This CDR3 spans 15 amino acids. From germline, CDR1 is LNHDA and CDR2 SQIVND (reference sequence). With regard to this clone: What it recognizes is unknown.

Findings and caveats of the study: Every sample of the repertoires postdated the peak T cell response.

The data were produced by immunoSEQ multiplex PCR, yet TCRdb's version contains in-frame clones alone and is incomplete. The repertoire has some 110,000 clones, roughly nine tenths of them found once; the top ten carry approximately 45%. The chain couples TRBV19 to TRBJ2-5; 9 bases are shared with TRBD1. The sample here was peripheral blood, taken 28 days after the second AZD1222 dose. The clonotype comes from an adult who received the AZD1222 COVID-19 vaccine. CDR3 sequence reads: CASSTNRGPSETQYF. The CDR3 DNA reads as TGTGCCAGTAGTACCAACAGGGGGCCTTCGGAGACCCAGTACTTC. The full variable domain, completed using reference TRBV19 and TRBJ2-5, is DGGITQSPKYLFRKEGQNVTLSCEQNLNHDAMYWYRQDPGQGLRLIYYSQIVNDFQKGDIAEGYSVSREKKESFPLTVTSAQKNPTAFYLCASSTNRGPSETQYFGPGTRLLVL.